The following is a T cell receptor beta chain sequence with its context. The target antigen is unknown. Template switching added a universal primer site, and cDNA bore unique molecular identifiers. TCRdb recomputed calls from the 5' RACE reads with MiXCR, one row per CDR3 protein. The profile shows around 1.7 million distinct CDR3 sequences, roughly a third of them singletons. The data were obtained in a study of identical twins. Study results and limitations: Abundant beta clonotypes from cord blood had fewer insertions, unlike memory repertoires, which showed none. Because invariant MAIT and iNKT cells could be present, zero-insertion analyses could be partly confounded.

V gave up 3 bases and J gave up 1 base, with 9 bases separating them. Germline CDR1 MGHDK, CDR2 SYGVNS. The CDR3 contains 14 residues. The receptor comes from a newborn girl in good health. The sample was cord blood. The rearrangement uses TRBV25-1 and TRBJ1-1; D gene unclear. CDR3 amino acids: CASSDLRQNTEAFF. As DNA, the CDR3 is TGTGCCAGCAGTGACCTCCGACAGAACACTGAAGCTTTCTTT.